This T cell receptor (beta chain) was observed in a study of cytomegalovirus exposure and HLA in healthy donors. Broader study findings: Previously analyzed data showed that most TCR beta V segments were productive at a frequency of about 87% or about 30%. With DRB1 most and HLA-C fewest, TCR association rates differed between HLA loci in a later analysis. The dataset shows that most TCR sequences were rare, while some public TCRs occurred in many donors.

Primers included in the PCR were 60 Vbeta and 13 Jbeta primers. Libraries were prepared by immunoSEQ multiplex PCR; TCRdb keeps only in-frame clonotypes and omits some of them. This table holds roughly 110,000 clones, just over 70% found once. Trimming pared 3 bases from V and 4 bases from J, leaving 16 bases between. Germline values: CDR1 SGDLS, CDR2 YYNGEE. The CDR3 totals 15 residues. Worth noting for this clone: The antigen is undetermined.

The chain has TRBV9 and TRBJ2-5; TRBD2 is a possible D gene (6 bases). Sequences were obtained from PBMCs. The TCR was taken from a boy between 10 and 17 years old in good health and CMV-seronegative. The chain's CDR3 is CASSETSSTGETQYF. CDR3 sequence (DNA): TGTGCCAGCAGCGAAACTAGCAGTACGGGAGAGACCCAGTACTTC.